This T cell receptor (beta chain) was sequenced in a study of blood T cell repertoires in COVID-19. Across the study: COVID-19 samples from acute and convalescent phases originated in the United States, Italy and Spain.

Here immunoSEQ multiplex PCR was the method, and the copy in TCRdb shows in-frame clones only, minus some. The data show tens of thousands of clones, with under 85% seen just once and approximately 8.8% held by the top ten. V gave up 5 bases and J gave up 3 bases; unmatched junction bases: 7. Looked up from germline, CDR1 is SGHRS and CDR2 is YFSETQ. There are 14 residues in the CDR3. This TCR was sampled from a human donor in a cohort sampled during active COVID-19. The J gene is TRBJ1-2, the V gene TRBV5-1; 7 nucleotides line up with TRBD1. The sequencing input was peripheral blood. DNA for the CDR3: TGCGCCAGCAGGCGTCCGGGACAGTACTATGGCTACACCTTC. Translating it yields CASRRPGQYYGYTF.